Presented here are 19 T cell receptor beta chains from one specimen sequenced in a study of chemoradiotherapy in HPV16-positive cancers. Repertoires were generated with immunoSEQ multiplex PCR, while TCRdb's copy carries only in-frame clones and drops some. There are about 68,000 clones in the sample; 88% occur only once, and 4% to 4.5% lies in the top ten. This material consisted of blood, taken from a patient who underwent chemoradiotherapy. These receptors were taken from a human donor with HPV-associated anogenital cancer.

The chain has TRBV7-2 and TRBJ1-1; TRBD1 aligns across 12 bases. The CDR3 totals 15 residues. Trimming took 5 bases from V and 8 from J; bases not matched to a gene: 9. CDR1 SGHTA and CDR2 FQGNSA come from the germline V gene. CDR3 in amino acids: CASSRGQGAQGEAFF. In DNA form, the CDR3 reads TGTGCCAGCAGCCGGGGACAGGGGGCGCAGGGGGAAGCTTTCTTT.

The V call is TRBV4-1, the J call TRBJ2-1, with 9 bases matching TRBD2. This CDR3 is built from 17 residues. Unmatched junction bases numbered 9, after V lost 4 bases and J lost 2 bases. Germline V gives CDR1 MGHRA, CDR2 YSYEKL. CDR3 sequence: CASSPYERGATYNEQFF. The CDR3 DNA is TGCGCCAGCAGCCCGTATGAGCGGGGGGCTACCTACAATGAGCAGTTCTTC.

This chain links TRBV12-5 with TRBJ2-2; D may be TRBD2 (7 bases). Germline CDR1 and CDR2: LGHNT and FRNRAP. The V end was cut by 2 bases, the J end by 6 bases, with 19 bases between. The CDR3 runs 17 residues. The CDR3 bases are TGTGCTAGTGGTTTGCTCGGTGGGGGGGCTGGGTCCGGGGAGCTGTTTTTT. Translating gives CASGLLGGGAGSGELFF.

The chain recombines TRBV2 with TRBJ1-5, with D hard to call. The V gene lost 6 bases and the J gene lost 5 bases, with 14 bases spanning the gap. Germline V gives CDR1 SNHLY, CDR2 FYNNEI. The CDR3 sequence is 14 residues long. The CDR3 DNA reads TGTGCCAGCAGCGACTCTACCCTTTATCAGCCCCAGCATTTT. It yields the protein CASSDSTLYQPQHF.

This clone was counted once. V is TRBV10-2 and J is TRBJ2-1; 10 nucleotides align to TRBD2. The CDR3 contains 18 residues. Germline V lookup: CDR1 WSHSY, CDR2 SAAADI. The trim removed 1 base at V and 5 bases at J, leaving 11 bases unmatched. The CDR3 nucleotides are TGCGCCAGCAGTGAGTGGGAAGGTTTAGCGGGGGGTCACAATGAGCAGTTCTTC. It is translated as CASSEWEGLAGGHNEQFF.

This clone was observed a handful of times. V is TRBV10-2 and J is TRBJ1-2; D is possibly TRBD1 (6 bases). V dropped 2 bases and J dropped 7 bases, with 11 bases sitting between them. The length of the CDR3 is 13 residues. Germline values: CDR1 WSHSY, CDR2 SAAADI. DNA of the CDR3: TGCGCCAGCAGTGAGCAAGCAGGGGCTGGCTACACCTTC. Protein: CASSEQAGAGYTF.

The chain's CDR3 is CASSVYGQSGANVLTF. In DNA, the CDR3 is TGTGCCAGCAGCGTTTACGGACAGTCTGGGGCCAACGTCCTGACTTTC. The chain has TRBV5-6 and TRBJ2-6; D is possibly TRBD1 (6 bases). CDR1 is SGHDT and CDR2 is YYEEEE in the germline V gene. Trimming stripped 4 bases from V and 1 base from J, with 12 bases between. This CDR3 has 16 residues. Based on the CDR3 plus reference TRBV5-6 and TRBJ2-6, the full variable domain is DAGVTQSPTHLIKTRGQQVTLRCSPKSGHDTVSWYQQALGQGPQFIFQYYEEEERQRGNFPDRFSGHQFPNYSSELNVNALLLGDSALYLCASSVYGQSGANVLTFGAGSRLTVL.

The chain is built from TRBV30 and TRBJ1-5; 8 bases are a match to TRBD1. The length of the CDR3 is 14 residues. Germline V gives CDR1 GTSNPN, CDR2 SVGIG (reference sequence). After removal of 2 bases from V and 6 bases from J, the junction contained 6 bases not matched to a gene. CDR3 sequence reads: CAWSHGQGSQPQHF. For the CDR3, the DNA is TGTGCCTGGAGTCATGGACAGGGAAGTCAGCCCCAGCATTTT. The variable domain in full, with the rest retrieved from reference TRBV30 and TRBJ1-5, is SQTIHQWPATLVQPVGSPLSLECTVEGTSNPNLYWYRQAAGRGLQLLFYSVGIGQISSEVPQNLSASRPQDRQFILSSKKLLLSDSGFYLCAWSHGQGSQPQHFGDGTRLSIL.

The V call is TRBV5-6, the J call TRBJ1-1, with D perhaps matching TRBD1 (5 bases). V gave up 0 bases and J gave up 8 bases, with 11 bases separating them. The CDR3 runs 13 residues. CDR1 is SGHDT and CDR2 is YYEEEE in the germline V gene. The CDR3 region has the DNA TGTGCCAGCAGCTTGGCTGACAGATACGAAGCTTTCTTT. Translated, it gives CASSLADRYEAFF.

The gene calls are TRBV27 and TRBJ1-1; D gene unclear. This CDR3 spans 15 amino acids. V was shortened by 3 bases and J by 0 bases, with 11 bases between the two germline ends. CDR1 MNHEY and CDR2 SMNVEV come from the germline V gene (reference sequence). CDR3 sequence reads: CASSFGPGVNTEAFF. CDR3 nucleotide sequence: TGTGCCAGCAGTTTCGGTCCAGGAGTGAACACTGAAGCTTTCTTT.

V usage is TRBV4-2 and J usage is TRBJ2-3, with D perhaps matching TRBD1 (6 bases). V was shortened by 4 bases and J by 2 bases, with 13 bases between the two germline ends. Germline V gene data show CDR1 as LGHNA and CDR2 as YNFKEQ. This CDR3 is built from 15 residues. CDR3 region: CASSPRQADTDTQYF. DNA of the CDR3: TGTGCCAGCAGCCCACGACAGGCGGACACAGATACGCAGTATTTT.

This sequence joins TRBV5-6 and TRBJ2-2; D may be TRBD1 (6 bases). V lost 2 bases to trimming and J lost 1 base, with 9 bases between them. From germline, CDR1 is SGHDT and CDR2 YYEEEE. This CDR3 has 15 residues. CDR3 sequence: CASSLGRGNTGELFF. The CDR3 DNA reads as TGTGCCAGCAGCTTAGGCAGGGGGAACACCGGGGAGCTGTTTTTT.

The chain couples TRBV21-1 to TRBJ1-6; no check of the table's D call, TRBD1, against the DNA was made. TRBV21-1 is given as a pseudogene. The CDR3 has 17 residues. CDR3 nucleotide sequence: TGTGCCAGCAGCAAATCTGATGACAGGGCGTATAATTCACCCCTCCACTTT. Protein product: CASSKSDDRAYNSPLHF.

The chain uses TRBV4-2 and TRBJ2-1; D remains ambiguous. The V gene's germline CDR1 is LGHNA and CDR2 YNFKEQ. The V and J ends lost 5 bases and 7 bases respectively, with 18 bases between them. The CDR3 length is 15 residues. The CDR3 region has the DNA TGTGCCAGCAGCATCCACATTGGCAACAGTAATGAGCAGTTCTTC. Amino acid sequence: CASSIHIGNSNEQFF.

The chain is built from TRBV4-2 and TRBJ1-1; D unclear. This CDR3 has 15 amino acids. V dropped 3 bases and J dropped 2 bases, with 13 bases sitting between them. The germline gives CDR1 LGHNA, CDR2 YNFKEQ. The CDR3 region is CASSQSPGINTEAFF. The CDR3 nucleotides read TGTGCCAGCAGCCAGAGCCCGGGGATAAACACTGAAGCTTTCTTT.

V and J are TRBV5-1 and TRBJ1-1, with unresolved D. Per germline, CDR1 SGHRS and CDR2 YFSETQ. The CDR3 consists of 15 residues. V dropped 4 bases and J dropped 0 bases, with 13 bases sitting between them. CDR3 sequence: CASSTRQFMNTEAFF. The CDR3 nucleotides are TGCGCCAGCAGCACCCGTCAGTTCATGAACACTGAAGCTTTCTTT.

The rearrangement uses TRBV6-5 and TRBJ1-4, with a weak D call TRBD1 (5 bases). The germline V and J ends were trimmed by 2 bases and 3 bases, with 7 bases remaining between them. The CDR3 has 14 residues. CDR1 MNHEY and CDR2 SVGAGI come from the germline V gene. For the CDR3, the DNA is TGTGCCAGCAGTTACAGGGGAGCTAATGAAAAACTGTTTTTT. Translating gives CASSYRGANEKLFF.

The chain has TRBV11-2 and TRBJ1-1, with D possibly TRBD1 on 5 matching bases. Trimming took off 4 bases at V and 3 bases at J, with 9 bases between the two ends. This CDR3 is 13 amino acids long. Germline CDR1 is SGHAT and CDR2 is FQNNGV. CDR3 loop: CASSSGGDTEAFF. The CDR3, as DNA: TGTGCCAGCAGCTCGGGGGGGGACACTGAAGCTTTCTTT.

This rearrangement joins TRBV4-1 to TRBJ2-3; possible D gene TRBD2, 6 bases. The CDR3 consists of 16 residues. The germline V and J ends were trimmed by 2 bases and 4 bases, with 16 bases remaining between them. Germline CDR1 and CDR2: MGHRA and YSYEKL. This chain's CDR3 is CASSQSGTQKSDTQYF. In DNA, the CDR3 is TGCGCCAGCAGCCAATCCGGGACTCAGAAATCAGATACGCAGTATTTT.